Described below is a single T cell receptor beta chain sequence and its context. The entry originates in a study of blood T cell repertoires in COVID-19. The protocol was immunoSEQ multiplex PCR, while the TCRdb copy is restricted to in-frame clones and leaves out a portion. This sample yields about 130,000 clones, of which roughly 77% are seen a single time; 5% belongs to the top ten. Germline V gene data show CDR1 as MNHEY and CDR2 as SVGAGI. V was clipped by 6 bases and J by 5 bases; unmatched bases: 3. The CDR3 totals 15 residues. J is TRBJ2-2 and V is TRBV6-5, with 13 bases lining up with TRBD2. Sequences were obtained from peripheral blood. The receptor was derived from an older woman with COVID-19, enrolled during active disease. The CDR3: CASSLTSGGTGELFF. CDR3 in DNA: TGTGCCAGCAGCCTGACTAGCGGGGGGACCGGGGAGCTGTTTTTT.